The entry below describes one T cell receptor (beta chain). This record belongs to a study of control samples from healthy donors and cancer patients. The assay was immunoSEQ multiplex PCR, and TCRdb's table has in-frame clones only and misses some. The sample lists around 100,000 clones; more than 85% were seen once. Germline V lookup: CDR1 SGHKS, CDR2 YYEKEE (reference sequence). V dropped 1 base and J dropped 7 bases, with 18 bases sitting between them. CDR3 length equals 16 residues. Sequenced sample: blood. The genes are TRBV5-5 and TRBJ2-1; the D gene is possibly TRBD2 (7 bases). This TCR was sampled from a man under 40 in good health. CDR3 sequence (DNA): TGTGCCAGCAGCTTGCTAGGGGGGGTAGGTGGTAATGAGCAGTTCTTC. Translation: CASSLLGGVGGNEQFF.